One sample yielded the 20 T cell receptor beta chains listed below, sequenced in a study of blood T cell repertoires in COVID-19. Measured with immunoSEQ multiplex PCR; TCRdb has only the in-frame clones, and not every one. The sample shows 250,000 to 350,000 clones, around 90% of them seen only once. Sequenced input: PBMCs or T cells enriched from blood (not recorded which). The receptors derive from a woman aged 60-70 years in a cohort exposed to, infected with or recovered from COVID-19 (not recorded which).

This chain connects TRBV4-1 to TRBJ1-4, with 8 nucleotides matching TRBD1. The CDR3 length is 14 residues. Germline CDR1 reads MGHRA; CDR2 reads YSYEKL. V was pared by 5 bases and J by 8 bases, with 7 bases of the junction left unmatched. CDR3 DNA sequence: TGCGCCAGCAGCTACTGGACAGGGAACGAAAAACTGTTTTTT. Protein product: CASSYWTGNEKLFF.

CDR3 coding DNA: TGCGCCAGCAGCTTGGCGGGAAACGGGGCCAACGTCCTGACTTTC. Translating it yields CASSLAGNGANVLTF. This sequence joins TRBV5-1 and TRBJ2-6; D may be TRBD2 (5 bases). The V end lost 0 bases, the J end lost 4 bases, and 8 bases lay between the germline ends. The CDR3 extends over 15 amino acids. Germline V gene lookup returns CDR1 SGHRS and CDR2 YFSETQ.

The J gene is TRBJ2-7, the V gene TRBV7-2; 13 bases are shared with TRBD2. Looked up from germline, CDR1 is SGHTA and CDR2 is FQGNSA. The junction had 2 bases not matched to a gene; V was cut back by 1 base and J by 2 bases. The CDR3 totals 16 residues. The CDR3 DNA sequence: TGTGCCAGCAGCTTAGGGGGGACTAGCGGGACCTACGAGCAGTACTTC. It is translated as CASSLGGTSGTYEQYF.

This clone was recorded once. CDR3 loop: CASSYSTTGELFF. CDR3 sequence (DNA): TGTGCCAGCAGTTACTCTACTACCGGGGAGCTGTTTTTT. This sequence joins TRBV6-5 and TRBJ2-2; the D is unclear. The CDR3 length is 13 residues. V gave up 0 bases and J gave up 5 bases, with 4 bases separating them. The germline gives CDR1 MNHEY, CDR2 SVGAGI.

V and J are TRBV28 and TRBJ2-1, with TRBD2 matching over 9 bases. The CDR3 contains 16 residues. Germline V gives CDR1 MDHEN, CDR2 SYDVKM. V lost 8 bases to trimming and J lost 8 bases; unmatched junction nucleotides: 16. In DNA, the CDR3 is TGTGCCAGCTCCTTCGGCCTAGCGGGAAAGTCACATGAGCAGTTCTTC. As protein: CASSFGLAGKSHEQFF.

V and J are TRBV28 and TRBJ2-1; 7 bases align to TRBD2. Germline V gives CDR1 MDHEN, CDR2 SYDVKM. With V trimmed by 10 bases and J by 5 bases, 14 bases remained unmatched. CDR3 length equals 15 residues. CDR3 in amino acids: CATQHSGLGNNEQFF. CDR3 coding DNA: TGTGCCACCCAACATAGCGGACTAGGGAACAATGAGCAGTTCTTC.

This clone turned up a few times. The chain combines TRBV28 with TRBJ1-6, with D possibly TRBD1 on 5 matching bases. Trimming took 5 bases from V and 14 from J, leaving 13 bases between them. The CDR3 covers 12 residues. Germline CDR1 MDHEN, CDR2 SYDVKM. The CDR3 DNA follows: TGTGCCAGCAGTAGACAGCCGGAGACCCTCCACTTT. Translated, it gives CASSRQPETLHF.

V and J are TRBV7-2 and TRBJ1-6, with D possibly being TRBD1 (5 bases). The germline CDR1 and CDR2 sequences are SGHTA and FQGNSA. The ends were cut back, 4 bases at V and 10 bases at J, with 23 bases in the middle. This CDR3 contains 17 residues. CDR3 nucleotide sequence: TGTGCCAGCAGCTCCTATGGGGGGGGAAGAGGAGGGTCACCCCTCCACTTT. Translation gives CASSSYGGGRGGSPLHF.

The V call is TRBV11-2, the J call TRBJ2-3, with 11 bases fitting TRBD2. Germline values: CDR1 SGHAT, CDR2 FQNNGV. The junction had 0 bases not matched to a gene; V was cut back by 1 base and J by 0 bases. The CDR3 loop spans 16 amino acids. For the CDR3, the DNA is TGTGCCAGCAGCTTAGTAGCGGGAGGGAGCACAGATACGCAGTATTTT. It is translated as CASSLVAGGSTDTQYF.

The V gene is TRBV28, the J gene TRBJ1-3; D gene ambiguous. Germline assignment: CDR1 MDHEN and CDR2 SYDVKM. This CDR3 is built from 13 residues. Trimming removed 6 bases from V and 2 bases from J, with 8 bases in between. This CDR3 reads CASRTTAGNTIYF. The CDR3 DNA is TGTGCCAGCAGAACCACGGCTGGAAACACCATATATTTT.

This chain links TRBV27 with TRBJ2-3; 7 bases fit TRBD2. Trimming at V came to 4 bases and at J to 0 bases, leaving 10 bases not matched to a gene. CDR1 is MNHEY and CDR2 is SMNVEV in the germline V gene (reference sequence). This CDR3 has 17 amino acids. This chain's CDR3 is CASSYRGGGPSTDTQYF. DNA of the CDR3: TGTGCCAGCAGTTACCGTGGGGGAGGGCCCAGCACAGATACGCAGTATTTT.

V is TRBV4-1 and J is TRBJ2-1; the match to TRBD1 covers 11 bases. CDR1 MGHRA and CDR2 YSYEKL come from the germline V gene. V shed 0 bases, J shed 8 bases, and the junction held 6 bases outside the gene matches. CDR3 size: 16 residues. CDR3 protein: CASSQDPGQGAYEQFF. The CDR3, as DNA: TGCGCCAGCAGCCAAGATCCAGGACAGGGGGCATATGAGCAGTTCTTC.

This chain links TRBV11-1 with TRBJ2-1, with a weak D call TRBD2 (6 bases). Per germline, CDR1 SGHAT and CDR2 FQDESV (reference sequence). Trimming removed 0 bases at V and 8 bases at J, with 11 bases between. CDR3 size: 14 residues. The CDR3 nucleotides are TGTGCCAGCAGCTTAGCGCTGGGGGGTTATGAGCAGTTCTTC. This gives the protein CASSLALGGYEQFF.

There are a few counts of this clone. The same CDR3 can be traced to other DNA sequences in this sample. The chain combines TRBV4-3 with TRBJ2-7; TRBD1 agrees at 9 bases. From germline, CDR1 is LGHNA and CDR2 YSLEER. J gave up 3 bases and V 4 bases, and 4 bases lay outside the gene matches. The CDR3 totals 14 residues. The CDR3 reads CASSPGQGGYEQYF. The CDR3 DNA reads TGCGCCAGCAGCCCGGGACAGGGCGGCTACGAGCAGTACTTC.

As regards this clone: This same CDR3 is encoded by further DNA sequences in the sample. This chain uses TRBV5-1 with TRBJ2-1; D uncertain. Germline V gene sequence: CDR1 SGHRS, CDR2 YFSETQ. Trimming stripped 0 bases from V and 0 bases from J, with 4 bases between. The CDR3 contains 14 residues. The CDR3 bases are TGCGCCAGCAGCTTGGACAGCTCCTACAATGAGCAGTTCTTC. Translating it yields CASSLDSSYNEQFF. The full variable domain, its missing parts supplied by reference TRBV5-1 and TRBJ2-1, is KAGVTQTPRYLIKTRGQQVTLSCSPISGHRSVSWYQQTPGQGLQFLFEYFSETQRNKGNFPGRFSGRQFSNSRSEMNVSTLELGDSALYLCASSLDSSYNEQFFGPGTRLTVL.

This rearrangement joins TRBV6-5 to TRBJ1-2, with D possibly being TRBD1 (5 bases). Trimming stripped 0 bases from V and 4 bases from J, with 12 bases between. Germline CDR1 reads MNHEY; CDR2 reads SVGAGI. CDR3 length: 15 amino acids. This CDR3 is CASSYSGRASYGYTF. CDR3 bases: TGTGCCAGCAGTTACTCCGGCAGGGCGAGCTATGGCTACACCTTC.

The gene calls are TRBV27 and TRBJ1-2, with 9 bases aligning to TRBD1. V lost 5 bases to trimming and J lost 2 bases; unmatched junction nucleotides: 3. Per germline, CDR1 MNHEY and CDR2 SMNVEV (reference sequence). This CDR3 has 14 residues. The CDR3 DNA is TGTGCCAGCAGTCCGACAGGGGGGAACTATGGCTACACCTTC. Translating it yields CASSPTGGNYGYTF.

V gene TRBV27 combines with J gene TRBJ2-5, with 12 nucleotides matching TRBD2. CDR1 is MNHEY, CDR2 SMNVEV, per germline (reference sequence). After removal of 7 bases from V and 2 bases from J, the junction contained 5 bases not matched to a gene. This CDR3 is built from 15 residues. This CDR3 is CASTLTSGGQETQYF. In nucleotides, the CDR3 is TGTGCCAGCACCTTGACTAGCGGGGGACAAGAGACCCAGTACTTC.

As concerns this clone: The sample contains more than one DNA sequence encoding this CDR3. The genes are TRBV7-2 and TRBJ1-5; D uncertain. V was cut by 0 bases and J by 0 bases, with 6 bases left in between. Germline CDR1 and CDR2: SGHTA and FQGNSA. This CDR3 has 15 amino acids. The CDR3 coding sequence is TGTGCCAGCAGCTTAGCGGGCGTTAGCAATCAGCCCCAGCATTTT. The encoded protein is CASSLAGVSNQPQHF.

This chain connects TRBV6-5 to TRBJ2-7, with 9 positions matching TRBD2. CDR1 is MNHEY and CDR2 is SVGAGI in the germline V gene. V was clipped by 7 bases and J by 3 bases; unmatched bases: 7. There are 14 residues in the CDR3. CDR3 in amino acids: CASNGSGRNYEQYF. The CDR3 DNA reads TGTGCCAGCAATGGAAGCGGGAGGAACTACGAGCAGTACTTC.